This T cell receptor (beta chain) was observed in a study of cytomegalovirus exposure and HLA in healthy donors. Study-level points and caveats: In all likelihood, a cluster of highly shared sequence variants was a sequencing artifact.

This CDR3 is built from 16 residues. PCR used 60 Vbeta primers and 13 Jbeta primers. Measured with immunoSEQ multiplex PCR; TCRdb has only the in-frame clones, and not every one. The table includes 130,000 to 150,000 clones, about 74% detected once. On this clone itself: Its antigen remains unknown.

This clonotype was obtained from a woman between 50 and 59 years old in good health and CMV-seronegative. J is TRBJ1-2 and V is TRBV21-1; the table's D call TRBD1 went unverified against the DNA. TRBV21-1 is recorded as a pseudogene. The sequenced sample consisted of PBMCs. The CDR3 nucleotides read TGTGCCAGCAGCAAATATCCGGGACAGGGGAACTATGGCTACACCTTC. Protein sequence: CASSKYPGQGNYGYTF.